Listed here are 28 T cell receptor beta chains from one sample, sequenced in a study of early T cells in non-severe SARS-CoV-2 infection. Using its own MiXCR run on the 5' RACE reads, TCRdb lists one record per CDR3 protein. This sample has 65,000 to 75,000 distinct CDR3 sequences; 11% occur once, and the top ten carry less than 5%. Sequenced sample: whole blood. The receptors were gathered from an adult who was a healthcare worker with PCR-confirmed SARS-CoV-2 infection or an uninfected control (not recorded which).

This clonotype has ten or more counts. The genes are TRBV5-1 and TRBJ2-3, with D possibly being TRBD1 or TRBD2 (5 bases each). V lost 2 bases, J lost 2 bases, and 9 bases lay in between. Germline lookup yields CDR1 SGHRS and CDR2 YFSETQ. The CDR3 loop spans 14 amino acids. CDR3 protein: CASSLGTTTDTQYF. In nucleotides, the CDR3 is TGCGCCAGCAGCTTAGGGACCACCACAGATACGCAGTATTTT.

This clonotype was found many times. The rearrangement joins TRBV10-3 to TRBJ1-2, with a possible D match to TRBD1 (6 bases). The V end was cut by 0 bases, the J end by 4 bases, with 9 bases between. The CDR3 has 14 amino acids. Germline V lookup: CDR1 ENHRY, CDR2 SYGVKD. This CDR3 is CAISESGQSYGYTF. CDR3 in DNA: TGTGCCATCAGTGAGTCAGGACAGTCCTATGGCTACACCTTC.

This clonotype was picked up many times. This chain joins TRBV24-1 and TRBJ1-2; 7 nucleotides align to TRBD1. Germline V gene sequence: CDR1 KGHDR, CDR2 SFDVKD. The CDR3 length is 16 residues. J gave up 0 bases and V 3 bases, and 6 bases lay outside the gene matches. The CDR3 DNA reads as TGTGCCACCAGTGATCTCCAGGGGGATTCTAACTATGGCTACACCTTC. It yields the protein CATSDLQGDSNYGYTF.

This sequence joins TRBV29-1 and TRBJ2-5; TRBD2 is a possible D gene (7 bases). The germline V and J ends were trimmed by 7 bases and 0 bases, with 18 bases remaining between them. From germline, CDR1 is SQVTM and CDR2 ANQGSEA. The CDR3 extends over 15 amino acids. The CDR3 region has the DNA TGCAGCGCCGGGGGCGGGGGCCCGTACCAAGAGACCCAGTACTTC. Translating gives CSAGGGGPYQETQYF. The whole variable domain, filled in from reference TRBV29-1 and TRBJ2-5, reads SAVISQKPSRDICQRGTSLTIQCQVDSQVTMMFWYRQQPGQSLTLIATANQGSEATYESGFVIDKFPISRPNLTFSTLTVSNMSPEDSSIYLCSAGGGGPYQETQYFGPGTRLLVL.

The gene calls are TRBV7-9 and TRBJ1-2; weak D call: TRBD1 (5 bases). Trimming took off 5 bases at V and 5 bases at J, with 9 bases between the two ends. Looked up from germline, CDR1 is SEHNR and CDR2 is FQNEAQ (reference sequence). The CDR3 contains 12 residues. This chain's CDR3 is CASSLDRYGYTF. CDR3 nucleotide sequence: TGTGCCAGCAGCCTAGACAGATATGGCTACACCTTC. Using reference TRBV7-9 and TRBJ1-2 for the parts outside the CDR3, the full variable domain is DTGVSQNPRHKITKRGQNVTFRCDPISEHNRLYWYRQTLGQGPEFLTYFQNEAQLEKSRLLSDRFSAERPKGSFSTLEIQRTEQGDSAMYLCASSLDRYGYTFGSGTRLTVV.

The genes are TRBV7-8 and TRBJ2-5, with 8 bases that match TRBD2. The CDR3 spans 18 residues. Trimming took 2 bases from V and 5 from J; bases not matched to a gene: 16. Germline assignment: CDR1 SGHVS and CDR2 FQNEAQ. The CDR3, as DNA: TGTGCCAGCAGCTTAATGGGACTAGTAGTGGGGATTGGGGAGACCCAGTACTTC. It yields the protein CASSLMGLVVGIGETQYF.

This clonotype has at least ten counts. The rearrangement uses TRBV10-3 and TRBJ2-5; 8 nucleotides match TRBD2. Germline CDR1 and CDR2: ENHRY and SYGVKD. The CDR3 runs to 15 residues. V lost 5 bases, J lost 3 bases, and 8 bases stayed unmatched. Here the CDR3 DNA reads TGTGCCATCAGTTCAACCGGGACTAGAAAAGAGACCCAGTACTTC. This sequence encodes CAISSTGTRKETQYF.

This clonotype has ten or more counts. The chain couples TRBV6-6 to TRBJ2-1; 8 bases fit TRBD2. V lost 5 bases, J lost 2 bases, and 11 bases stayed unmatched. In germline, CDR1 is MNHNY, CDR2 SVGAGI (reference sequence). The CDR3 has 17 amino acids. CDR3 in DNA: TGTGCCAGCAGTCCGCATTGGAGCGGGAGAGCCTACAATGAGCAGTTCTTC. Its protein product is CASSPHWSGRAYNEQFF.

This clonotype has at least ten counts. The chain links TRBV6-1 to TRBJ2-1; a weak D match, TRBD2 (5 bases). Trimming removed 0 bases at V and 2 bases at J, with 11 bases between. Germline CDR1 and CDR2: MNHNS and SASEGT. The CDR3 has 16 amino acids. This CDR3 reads CASSEAARVPYNEQFF. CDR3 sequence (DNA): TGTGCCAGCAGTGAAGCAGCGAGGGTACCCTACAATGAGCAGTTCTTC.

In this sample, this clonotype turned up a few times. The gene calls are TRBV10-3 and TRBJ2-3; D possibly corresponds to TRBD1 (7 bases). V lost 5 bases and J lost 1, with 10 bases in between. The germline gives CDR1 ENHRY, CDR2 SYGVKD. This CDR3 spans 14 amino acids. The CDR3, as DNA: TGTGCCATCAGTCAGGGGGGCGGCACAGATACGCAGTATTTT. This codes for CAISQGGGTDTQYF.

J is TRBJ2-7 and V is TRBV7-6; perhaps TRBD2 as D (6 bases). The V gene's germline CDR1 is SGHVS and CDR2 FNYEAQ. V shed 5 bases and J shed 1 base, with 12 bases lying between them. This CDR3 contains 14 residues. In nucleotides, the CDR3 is TGTGCCAGCAGCCTGGCAGGGACTTCCTACGAGCAGTACTTC. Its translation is CASSLAGTSYEQYF.

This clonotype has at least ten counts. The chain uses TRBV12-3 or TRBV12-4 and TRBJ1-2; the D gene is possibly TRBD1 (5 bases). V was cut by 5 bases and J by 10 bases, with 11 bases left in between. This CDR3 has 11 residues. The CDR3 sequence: CASSPTEDYTF. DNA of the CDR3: TGTGCCAGCAGTCCGACAGAAGACTACACCTTC.

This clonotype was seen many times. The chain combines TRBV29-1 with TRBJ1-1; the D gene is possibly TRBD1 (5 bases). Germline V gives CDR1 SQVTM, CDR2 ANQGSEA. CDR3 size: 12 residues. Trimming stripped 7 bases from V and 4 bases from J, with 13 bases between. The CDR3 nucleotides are TGCAGCGCTGAGGCGGGGGGCACTGAAGCTTTCTTT. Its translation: CSAEAGGTEAFF. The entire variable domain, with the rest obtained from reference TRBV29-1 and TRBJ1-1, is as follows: SAVISQKPSRDICQRGTSLTIQCQVDSQVTMMFWYRQQPGQSLTLIATANQGSEATYESGFVIDKFPISRPNLTFSTLTVSNMSPEDSSIYLCSAEAGGTEAFFGQGTRLTVV.

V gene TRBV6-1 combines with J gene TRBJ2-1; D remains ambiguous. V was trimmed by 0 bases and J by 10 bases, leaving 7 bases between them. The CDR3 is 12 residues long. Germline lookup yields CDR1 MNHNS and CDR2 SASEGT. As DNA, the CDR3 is TGTGCCAGCAGTGAAGCGTCCTTCGAGCAGTTCTTC. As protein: CASSEASFEQFF.

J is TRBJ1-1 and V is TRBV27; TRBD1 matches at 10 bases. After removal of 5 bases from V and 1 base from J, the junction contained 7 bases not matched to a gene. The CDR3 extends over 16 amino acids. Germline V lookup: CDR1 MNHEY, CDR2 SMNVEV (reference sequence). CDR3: CASSLDRGRANTEAFF. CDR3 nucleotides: TGTGCCAGCAGTCTCGACAGGGGGCGAGCGAACACTGAAGCTTTCTTT.

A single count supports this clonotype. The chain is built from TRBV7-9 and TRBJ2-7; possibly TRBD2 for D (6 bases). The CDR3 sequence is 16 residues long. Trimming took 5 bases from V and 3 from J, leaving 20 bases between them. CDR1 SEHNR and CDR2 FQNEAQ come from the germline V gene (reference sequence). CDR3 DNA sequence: TGTGCCAGCAGCCTCGTCTCGGGGCAAGCGGGCTACGAGCAGTACTTC. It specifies CASSLVSGQAGYEQYF.

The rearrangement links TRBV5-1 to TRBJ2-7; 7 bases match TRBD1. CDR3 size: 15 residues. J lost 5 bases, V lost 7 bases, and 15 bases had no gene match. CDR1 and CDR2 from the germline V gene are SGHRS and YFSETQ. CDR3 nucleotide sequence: TGCGCCAGCGCCCATGGCAGGGGGAATGAGGACGAGCAGTACTTC. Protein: CASAHGRGNEDEQYF.

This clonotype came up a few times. The CDR3 DNA reads as TGCGCCAGCAGCTTGCGACAGGCCCAAGAGACCCAGTACTTC. It is translated as CASSLRQAQETQYF. The chain recombines TRBV5-1 with TRBJ2-5; a weak D match, TRBD1 (6 bases). Deletions cut 1 base from V and 1 base from J, with 8 bases between. CDR3 length equals 14 residues. The germline V gene has CDR1 SGHRS and CDR2 YFSETQ.

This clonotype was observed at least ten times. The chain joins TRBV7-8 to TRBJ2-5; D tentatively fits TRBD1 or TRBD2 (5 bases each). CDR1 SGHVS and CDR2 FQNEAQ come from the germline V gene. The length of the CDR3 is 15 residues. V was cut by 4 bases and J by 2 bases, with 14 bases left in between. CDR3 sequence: CASSSTGTSQETQYF. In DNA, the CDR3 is TGTGCCAGCAGCTCAACCGGGACCTCTCAAGAGACCCAGTACTTC.

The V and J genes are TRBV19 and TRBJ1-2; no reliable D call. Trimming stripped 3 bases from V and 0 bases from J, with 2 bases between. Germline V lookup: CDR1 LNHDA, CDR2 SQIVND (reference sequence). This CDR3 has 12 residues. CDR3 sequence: CASSMSNYGYTF. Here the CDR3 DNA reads TGTGCCAGTAGTATGTCTAACTATGGCTACACCTTC.

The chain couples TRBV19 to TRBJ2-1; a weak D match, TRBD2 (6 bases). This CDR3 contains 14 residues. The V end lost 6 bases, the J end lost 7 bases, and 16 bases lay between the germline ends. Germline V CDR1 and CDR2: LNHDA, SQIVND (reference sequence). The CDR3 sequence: CASRAVAAGNEQFF. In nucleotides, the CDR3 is TGTGCCAGTAGGGCGGTAGCGGCTGGGAATGAGCAGTTCTTC.

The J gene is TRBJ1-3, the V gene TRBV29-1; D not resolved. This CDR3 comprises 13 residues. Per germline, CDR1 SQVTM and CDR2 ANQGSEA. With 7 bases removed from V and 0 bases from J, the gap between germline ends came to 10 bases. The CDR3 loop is CSARRVSGNTIYF. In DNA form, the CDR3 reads TGCAGCGCAAGGAGGGTCTCTGGAAACACCATATATTTT.

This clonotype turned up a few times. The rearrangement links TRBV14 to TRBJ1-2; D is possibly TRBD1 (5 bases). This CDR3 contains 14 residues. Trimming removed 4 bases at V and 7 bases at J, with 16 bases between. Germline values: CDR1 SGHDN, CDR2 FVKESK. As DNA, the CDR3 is TGTGCCAGCAGCCCTTCTCCAGGGAACGGTGGCTACACCTTC. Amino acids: CASSPSPGNGGYTF.

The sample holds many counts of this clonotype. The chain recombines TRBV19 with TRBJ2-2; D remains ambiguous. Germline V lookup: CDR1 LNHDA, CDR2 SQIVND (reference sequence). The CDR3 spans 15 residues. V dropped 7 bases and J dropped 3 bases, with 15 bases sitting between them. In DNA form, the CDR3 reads TGTGCCAGTAACACACTCGGTGGTCACACCGGGGAGCTGTTTTTT. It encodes CASNTLGGHTGELFF.

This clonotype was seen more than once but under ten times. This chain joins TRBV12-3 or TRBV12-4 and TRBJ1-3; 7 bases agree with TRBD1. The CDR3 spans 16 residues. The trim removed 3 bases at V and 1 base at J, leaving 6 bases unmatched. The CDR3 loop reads CASSFRGGGSGNTIYF. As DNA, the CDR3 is TGTGCCAGCAGTTTCAGAGGGGGCGGATCTGGAAACACCATATATTTT.

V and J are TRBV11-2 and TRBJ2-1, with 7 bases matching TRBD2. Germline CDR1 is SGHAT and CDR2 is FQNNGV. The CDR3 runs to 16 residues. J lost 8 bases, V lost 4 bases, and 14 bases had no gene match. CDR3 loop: CASSSKRDPRWDEQFF. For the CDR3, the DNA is TGTGCCAGCAGCTCCAAGCGGGACCCCAGATGGGATGAGCAGTTCTTC.

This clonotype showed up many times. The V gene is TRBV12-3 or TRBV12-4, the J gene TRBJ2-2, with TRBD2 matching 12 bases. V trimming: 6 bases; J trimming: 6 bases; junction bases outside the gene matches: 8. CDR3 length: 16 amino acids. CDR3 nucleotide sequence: TGTGCCAGCAGCCTATCGACTAGCGGGAGATCCGGGGAGCTGTTTTTT. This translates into CASSLSTSGRSGELFF.

DNA for the CDR3: TGCAGTGCTAGAGGACCTACCTACGAGCAGTACTTC. Translation: CSARGPTYEQYF. The chain carries TRBV20-1 and TRBJ2-7; D ambiguous. Germline values: CDR1 DFQATT, CDR2 SNEGSKA (reference sequence). The germline V and J ends were trimmed by 1 base and 2 bases, with 6 bases remaining between them. CDR3 length: 12 residues.